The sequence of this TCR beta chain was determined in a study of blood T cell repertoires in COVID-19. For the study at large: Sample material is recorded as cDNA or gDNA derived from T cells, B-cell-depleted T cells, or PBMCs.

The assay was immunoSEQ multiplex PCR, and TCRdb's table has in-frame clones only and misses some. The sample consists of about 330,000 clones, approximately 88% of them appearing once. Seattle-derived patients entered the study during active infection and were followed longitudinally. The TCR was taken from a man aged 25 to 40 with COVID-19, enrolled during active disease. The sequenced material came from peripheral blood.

CDR3 sequence (DNA): TGTGCCAGCTCGAAGGTGCGCGAGGGAGAGACCCAGTACTTC. This translates into CASSKVREGETQYF. The chain joins TRBV3-1 (or the pseudogene TRBV3-2) to TRBJ2-5, with a possible D match to TRBD2 (5 bases). Germline-derived CDR1 and CDR2 are LGHDT and YNNKEL (reference sequence). The V and J ends lost 8 bases and 4 bases respectively, with 17 bases between them. This CDR3 region has 14 residues.